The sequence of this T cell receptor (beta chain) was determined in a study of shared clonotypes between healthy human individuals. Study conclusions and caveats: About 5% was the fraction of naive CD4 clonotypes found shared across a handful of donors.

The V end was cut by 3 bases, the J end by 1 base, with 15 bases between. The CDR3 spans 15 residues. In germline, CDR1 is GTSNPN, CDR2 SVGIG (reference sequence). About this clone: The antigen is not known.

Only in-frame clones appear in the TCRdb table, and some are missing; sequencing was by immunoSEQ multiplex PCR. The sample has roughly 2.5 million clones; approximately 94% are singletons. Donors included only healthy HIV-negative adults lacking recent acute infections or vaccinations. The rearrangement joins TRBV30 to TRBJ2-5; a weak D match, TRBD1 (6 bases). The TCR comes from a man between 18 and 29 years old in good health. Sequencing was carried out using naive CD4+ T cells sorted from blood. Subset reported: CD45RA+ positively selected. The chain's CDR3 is CAWRTAGASQETQYF. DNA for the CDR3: TGTGCCTGGAGGACGGCAGGGGCCAGCCAAGAGACCCAGTACTTC.